These 2 T cell receptor beta chains were sequenced from one sample in a study of blood T cells in healthy people across ages. Through a sample-barcoded 5' primer and a J-beta primer mix, a second PCR was run for roughly 6 to 11 cycles. TCRdb reanalysed the 5' RACE reads using MiXCR and keeps one entry per CDR3 protein. The data hold fewer than 2,000,000 distinct CDR3 sequences, with about 39% observed a single time. Sample: blood. The receptor source for this set is a human donor in good health.

This clonotype was recorded many times. The CDR3 loop is CSARGGGESYEQYF. The DNA of the CDR3 is TGCAGTGCTAGAGGCGGGGGGGAGAGCTACGAGCAGTACTTC. The rearrangement links TRBV20-1 to TRBJ2-7; 9 bases line up with TRBD2. Germline CDR1 is DFQATT and CDR2 is SNEGSKA (reference sequence). CDR3 size: 14 residues. V lost 1 base, J lost 3 bases, and 4 bases stayed unmatched.

The V and J genes are TRBV2 and TRBJ2-5; perhaps TRBD2 as D (6 bases). The CDR3 has 18 amino acids. Germline CDR1 reads SNHLY; CDR2 reads FYNNEI. The V gene lost 5 bases and the J gene lost 3 bases, with 25 bases spanning the gap. CDR3 sequence: CASSLPLSTRTPEETQYF. The DNA of the CDR3 is TGTGCCAGCAGTTTGCCCCTCTCGACTAGAACCCCCGAAGAGACCCAGTACTTC. Full variable domain (outside the CDR3, taken from reference TRBV2 and TRBJ2-5): EPEVTQTPSHQVTQMGQEVILRCVPISNHLYFYWYRQILGQKVEFLVSFYNNEISEKSEIFDDQFSVERPDGSNFTLKIRSTKLEDSAMYFCASSLPLSTRTPEETQYFGPGTRLLVL.